The clone carrying this T cell receptor beta chain was observed a few times. The antigen is undetermined. A junction boundary mismatches the germline segment, possibly from a read error. These data originate in a study of cytomegalovirus exposure and HLA in healthy donors. Whole-study results and caveats: Looking again later, the authors saw that most CMV-associated TCR beta chains seemed HLA-restricted. Later analysis found that TCR beta chains associated with HLA were more clonally expanded than other, equally common chains.

PCR used 60 Vbeta primers and 13 Jbeta primers. Sequencing was performed with immunoSEQ multiplex PCR; in TCRdb, only in-frame clones are kept and a portion is missing. The sample shows 120,000 or so clones, 77% of them seen only once. Donors likely had unrecorded immune exposures despite being nominally healthy when sampled. The CDR3 has 15 residues. In germline, CDR1 is SGHRS, CDR2 YFSETQ. The source is a man younger than 35 in good health and CMV-seropositive. Source material: PBMCs. V usage is TRBV5-1 and J usage is TRBJ2-4; D may be TRBD2 (5 bases). CDR3 in DNA: TGCGCCAGCAGCTTGGCCGAGGGATCCAAAAACAGTCAGTACTTC. The encoded protein is CASSLAEGSKNSQYF.